Given below is one T cell receptor beta chain in context. Its antigen is as yet unknown. CDR1 is MNHEY and CDR2 is SMNVEV in the germline V gene (reference sequence). This CDR3 contains 14 residues. Primers: 60 Vbeta forward and 13 Jbeta reverse. How the authors handled the data: Roughly 12 million of tens of millions of unique TCR beta chains were shared, per a later count. TCRdb keeps only in-frame clones here, not all; method: immunoSEQ multiplex PCR. For V, J and clone size, that table is used; D and trimming come from the DNA. The sample holds about 140,000 clones, 79% seen once. The sample originates from a study of cytomegalovirus exposure and HLA in healthy donors. Findings of the study overall: In a later analysis, V- and J-gene trimming of beta chains associated with a DCLRE1C missense variant, replicated independently. The HLA-A and HLA-B alleles of most subjects were reportedly predicted accurately from TCR beta sequences.

The specimen was PBMCs. V is TRBV27 and J is TRBJ2-5; D might be TRBD1 (6 bases). Near its end, the DNA agrees better with TRBJ2-7, so the J call may be wrong. The sequence derives from a man between 18 and 35 years old in good health and CMV-seronegative. The CDR3 loop reads CASRKAGASYEQYF. CDR3 bases: TGTGCCAGCAGGAAGGCAGGGGCCTCCTACGAGCAGTACTTC.